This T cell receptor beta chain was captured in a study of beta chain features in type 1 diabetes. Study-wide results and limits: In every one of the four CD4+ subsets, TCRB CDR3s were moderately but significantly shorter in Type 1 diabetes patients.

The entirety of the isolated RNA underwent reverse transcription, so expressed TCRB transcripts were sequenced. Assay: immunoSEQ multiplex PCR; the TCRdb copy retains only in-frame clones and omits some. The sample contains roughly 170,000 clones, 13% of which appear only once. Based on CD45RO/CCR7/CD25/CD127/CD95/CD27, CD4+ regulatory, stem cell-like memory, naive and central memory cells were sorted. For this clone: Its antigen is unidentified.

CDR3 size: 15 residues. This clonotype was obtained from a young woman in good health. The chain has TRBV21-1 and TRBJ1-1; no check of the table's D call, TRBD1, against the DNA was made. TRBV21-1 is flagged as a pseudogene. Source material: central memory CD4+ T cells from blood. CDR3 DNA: TGTGCCAGCAGCAAAGTGGACACACGGCCCACTGAAGCTTTCTTT. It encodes CASSKVDTRPTEAFF.